These 2 T cell receptor beta chains originate from one sample sequenced in a study of blood T cell repertoires in COVID-19. Clones were sequenced by immunoSEQ multiplex PCR, and TCRdb holds only the in-frame ones, with some missing. The sample carries 250,000 to 350,000 clones, approximately 88% recorded once. Sequencing input: PBMCs or T cells enriched from blood (not recorded which). These receptors came from a young woman who had recovered from COVID-19.

The chain employs TRBV7-6 and TRBJ2-1, with 7 bases matching TRBD2. This CDR3 has 17 residues. Germline CDR1 reads SGHVS; CDR2 reads FNYEAQ. The V and J ends lost 2 bases and 2 bases, in that order; junction bases with no gene match: 9. The CDR3 nucleotides read TGTGCCAGCAGCTTAACAGGAGCGGGGCCTCCCTACAATGAGCAGTTCTTC. Residues: CASSLTGAGPPYNEQFF.

This clone came up a few times. The chain combines TRBV28 with TRBJ2-7; 9 nucleotides agree with TRBD1. The CDR3 runs 14 residues. The ends lost 3 bases at V and 2 bases at J; junction bases unmatched: 2. In germline, CDR1 is MDHEN, CDR2 SYDVKM. CDR3 bases: TGTGCCAGCAGTTTTACAGGGGGCGCCTACGAGCAGTACTTC. This codes for CASSFTGGAYEQYF.